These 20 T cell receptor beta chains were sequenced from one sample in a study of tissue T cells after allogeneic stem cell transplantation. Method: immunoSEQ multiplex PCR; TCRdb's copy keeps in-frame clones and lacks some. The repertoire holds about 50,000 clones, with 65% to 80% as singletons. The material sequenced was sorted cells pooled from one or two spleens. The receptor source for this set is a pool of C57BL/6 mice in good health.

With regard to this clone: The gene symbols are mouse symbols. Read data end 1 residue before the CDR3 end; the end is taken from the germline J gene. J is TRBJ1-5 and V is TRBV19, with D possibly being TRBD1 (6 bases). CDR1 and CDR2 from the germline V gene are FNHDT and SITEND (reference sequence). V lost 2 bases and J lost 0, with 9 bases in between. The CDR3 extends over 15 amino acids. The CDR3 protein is CASSIRGHNNQAPLF. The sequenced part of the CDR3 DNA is TGTGCCAGCAGTATTCGGGGGCATAACAACCAGGCTCCGCTT.

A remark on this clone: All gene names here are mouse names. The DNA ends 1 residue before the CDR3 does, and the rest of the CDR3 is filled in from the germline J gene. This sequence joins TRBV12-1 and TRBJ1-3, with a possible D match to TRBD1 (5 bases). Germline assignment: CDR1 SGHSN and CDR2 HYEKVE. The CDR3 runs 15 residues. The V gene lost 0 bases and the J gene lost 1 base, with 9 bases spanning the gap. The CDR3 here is CASSLGTGSGNTLYF. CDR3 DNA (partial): TGTGCCAGCTCTCTCGGGACCGGGTCTGGAAATACGCTCTAT.

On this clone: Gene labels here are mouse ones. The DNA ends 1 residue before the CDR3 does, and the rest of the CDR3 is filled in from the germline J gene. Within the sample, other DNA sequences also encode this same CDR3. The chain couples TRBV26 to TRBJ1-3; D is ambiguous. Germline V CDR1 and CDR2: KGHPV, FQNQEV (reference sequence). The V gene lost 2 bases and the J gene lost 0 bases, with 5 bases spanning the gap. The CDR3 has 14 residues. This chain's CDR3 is CASSLDNSGNTLYF. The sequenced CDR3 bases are TGTGCCAGCAGTCTGGACAATTCTGGAAATACGCTCTAT.

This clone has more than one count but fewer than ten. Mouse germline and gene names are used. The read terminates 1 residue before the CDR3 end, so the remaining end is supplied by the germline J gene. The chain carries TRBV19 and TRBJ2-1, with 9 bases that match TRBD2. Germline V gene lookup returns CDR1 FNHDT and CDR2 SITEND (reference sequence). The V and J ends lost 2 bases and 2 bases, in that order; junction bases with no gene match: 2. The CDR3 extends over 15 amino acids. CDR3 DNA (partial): TGTGCCAGCAGTATCCTGGGGGGGGACTATGCTGAGCAGTTC. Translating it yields CASSILGGDYAEQF. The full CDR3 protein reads CASSILGGDYAEQFF.

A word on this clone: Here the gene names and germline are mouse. The CDR3 is CASRQGIDQAPLF. CDR3 bases read: TGTGCTAGCAGACAGGGGATTGACCAGGCTCCGCTT. The V call is TRBV29, the J call TRBJ1-5; 7 bases fit TRBD1. The read finishes 1 residue shy of the CDR3 end, and the germline J gene is used to complete it. V was pared by 6 bases and J by 5 bases, with 4 bases of the junction left unmatched. The CDR3 is 13 amino acids. Germline CDR1 and CDR2: MSHET and SYDVDS.

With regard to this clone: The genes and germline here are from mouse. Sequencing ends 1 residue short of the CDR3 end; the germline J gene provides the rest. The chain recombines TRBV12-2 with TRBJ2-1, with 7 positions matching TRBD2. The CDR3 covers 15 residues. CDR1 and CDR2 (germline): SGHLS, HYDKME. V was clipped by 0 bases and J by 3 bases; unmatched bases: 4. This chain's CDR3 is CASSLDGGVYAEQFF. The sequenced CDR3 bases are TGTGCCAGCTCTCTCGACGGGGGGGTCTATGCTGAGCAGTTC.

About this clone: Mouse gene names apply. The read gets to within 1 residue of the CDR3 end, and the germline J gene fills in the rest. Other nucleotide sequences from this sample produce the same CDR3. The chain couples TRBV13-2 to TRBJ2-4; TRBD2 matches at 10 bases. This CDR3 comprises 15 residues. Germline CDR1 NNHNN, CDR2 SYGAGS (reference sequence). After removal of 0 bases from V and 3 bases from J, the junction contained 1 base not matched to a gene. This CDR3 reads CASGDAGGAQNTLYF. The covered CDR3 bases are TGTGCCAGCGGTGATGCTGGGGGGGCGCAAAACACCTTGTAC.

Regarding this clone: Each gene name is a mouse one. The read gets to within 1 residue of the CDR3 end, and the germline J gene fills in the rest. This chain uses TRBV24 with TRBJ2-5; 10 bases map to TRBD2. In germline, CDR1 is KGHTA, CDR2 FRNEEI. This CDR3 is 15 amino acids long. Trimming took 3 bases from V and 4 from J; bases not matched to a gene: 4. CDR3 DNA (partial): TGTGCCAGCAGTCTCTGGGGGGGCCTGGAAGACACCCAGTAC. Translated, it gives CASSLWGGLEDTQY. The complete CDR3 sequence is CASSLWGGLEDTQYF.

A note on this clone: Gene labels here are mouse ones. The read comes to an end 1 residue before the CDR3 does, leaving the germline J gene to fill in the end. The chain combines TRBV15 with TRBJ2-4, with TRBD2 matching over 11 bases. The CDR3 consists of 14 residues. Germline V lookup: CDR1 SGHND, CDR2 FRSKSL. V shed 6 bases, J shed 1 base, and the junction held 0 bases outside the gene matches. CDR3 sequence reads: CASRGLGGQNTLYF. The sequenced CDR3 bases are TGTGCCAGCAGGGGACTGGGGGGTCAAAACACCTTGTAC.

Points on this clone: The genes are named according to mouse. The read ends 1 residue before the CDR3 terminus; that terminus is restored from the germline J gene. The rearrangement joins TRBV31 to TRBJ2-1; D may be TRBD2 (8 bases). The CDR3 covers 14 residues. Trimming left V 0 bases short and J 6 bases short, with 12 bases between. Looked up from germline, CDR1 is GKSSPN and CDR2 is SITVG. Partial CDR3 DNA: TGTGCCTGGAGTCTACCAGGGGGGGCTGCTGAGCAGTTC. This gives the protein CAWSLPGGAAEQF. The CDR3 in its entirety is CAWSLPGGAAEQFF.

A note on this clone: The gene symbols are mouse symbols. The CDR3 loop reads CASSRLGGRFAETLYF. The sequenced part of the CDR3 DNA is TGTGCCAGCTCTCGACTGGGGGGGCGTTTTGCAGAAACGCTGTAT. V and J are TRBV12-1 and TRBJ2-3; 12 positions agree with TRBD2. The read finishes 1 residue shy of the CDR3 end, and the germline J gene is used to complete it. The CDR3 contains 16 residues. Per germline, CDR1 SGHSN and CDR2 HYEKVE. The J segment lost 2 bases and the V segment lost 2 bases, leaving 4 bases of the junction unmatched.

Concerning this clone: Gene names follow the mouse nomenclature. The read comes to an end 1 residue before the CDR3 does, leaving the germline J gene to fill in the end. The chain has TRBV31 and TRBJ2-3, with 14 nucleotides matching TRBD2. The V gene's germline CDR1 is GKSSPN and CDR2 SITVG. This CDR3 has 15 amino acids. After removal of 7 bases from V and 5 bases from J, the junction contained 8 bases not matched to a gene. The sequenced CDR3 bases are TGTGCCTCCTCCGGGACTGGGGGGGCGCTAGAAACGCTGTAT. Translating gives CASSGTGGALETLY. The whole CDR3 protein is CASSGTGGALETLYF.

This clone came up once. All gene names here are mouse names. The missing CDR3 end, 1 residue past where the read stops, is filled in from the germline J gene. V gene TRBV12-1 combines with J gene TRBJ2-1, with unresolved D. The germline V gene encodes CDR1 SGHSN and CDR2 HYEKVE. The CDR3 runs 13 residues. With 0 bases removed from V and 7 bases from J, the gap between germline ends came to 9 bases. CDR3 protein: CASSLTPLAEQFF. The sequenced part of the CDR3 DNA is TGTGCCAGCTCTCTCACACCCTTAGCTGAGCAGTTC.

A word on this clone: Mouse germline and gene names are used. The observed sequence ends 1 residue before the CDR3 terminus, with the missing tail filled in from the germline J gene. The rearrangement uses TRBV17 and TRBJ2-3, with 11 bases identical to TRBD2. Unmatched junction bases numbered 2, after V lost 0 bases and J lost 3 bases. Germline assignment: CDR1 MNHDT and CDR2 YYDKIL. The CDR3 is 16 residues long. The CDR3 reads CASSRDRTGGAETLYF. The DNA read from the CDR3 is TGTGCTAGCAGTAGAGATCGGACTGGGGGGGCAGAAACGCTGTAT.

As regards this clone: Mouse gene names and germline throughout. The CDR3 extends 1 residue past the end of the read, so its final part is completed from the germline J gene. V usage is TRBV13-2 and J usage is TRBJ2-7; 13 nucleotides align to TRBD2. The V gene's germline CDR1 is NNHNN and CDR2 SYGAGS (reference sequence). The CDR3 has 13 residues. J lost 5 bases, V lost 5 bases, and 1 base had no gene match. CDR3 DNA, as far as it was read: TGTGCCAGCGGCGGGACTGGGGGGGATGAACAGTAC. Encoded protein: CASGGTGGDEQY. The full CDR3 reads CASGGTGGDEQYF.

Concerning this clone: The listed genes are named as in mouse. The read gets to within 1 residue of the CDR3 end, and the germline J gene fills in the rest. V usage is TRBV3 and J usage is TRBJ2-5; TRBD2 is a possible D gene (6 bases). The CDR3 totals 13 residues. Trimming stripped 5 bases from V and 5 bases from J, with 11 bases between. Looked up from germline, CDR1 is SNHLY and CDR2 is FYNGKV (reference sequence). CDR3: CASSPAGGDTQYF. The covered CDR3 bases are TGTGCCAGCAGCCCTGCGGGGGGAGACACCCAGTAC.

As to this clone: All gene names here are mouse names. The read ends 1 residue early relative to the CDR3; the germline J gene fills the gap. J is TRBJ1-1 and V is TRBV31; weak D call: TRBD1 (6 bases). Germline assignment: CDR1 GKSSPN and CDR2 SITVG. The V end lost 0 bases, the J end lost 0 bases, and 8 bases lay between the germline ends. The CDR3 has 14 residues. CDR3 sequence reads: CAWSLDRANTEVFF. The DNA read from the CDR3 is TGTGCCTGGAGTCTGGACAGAGCAAACACAGAAGTCTTC. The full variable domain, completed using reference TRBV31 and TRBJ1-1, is AQTIHQWPVAEIKAVGSPLSLGCTIKGKSSPNLYWYWQATGGTLQQLFYSITVGQVESVVQLNLSASRPKDDQFILSTEKLLLSHSGFYLCAWSLDRANTEVFFGKGTRLTVV.

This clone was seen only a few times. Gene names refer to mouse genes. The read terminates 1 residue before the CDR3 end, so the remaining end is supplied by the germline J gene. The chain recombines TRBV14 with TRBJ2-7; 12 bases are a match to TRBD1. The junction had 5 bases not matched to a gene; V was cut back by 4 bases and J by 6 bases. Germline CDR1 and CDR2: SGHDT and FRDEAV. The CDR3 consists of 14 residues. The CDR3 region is CASSRDRGRIEQYF. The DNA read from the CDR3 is TGTGCCAGCAGTCGGGACAGGGGGCGCATTGAACAGTAC.

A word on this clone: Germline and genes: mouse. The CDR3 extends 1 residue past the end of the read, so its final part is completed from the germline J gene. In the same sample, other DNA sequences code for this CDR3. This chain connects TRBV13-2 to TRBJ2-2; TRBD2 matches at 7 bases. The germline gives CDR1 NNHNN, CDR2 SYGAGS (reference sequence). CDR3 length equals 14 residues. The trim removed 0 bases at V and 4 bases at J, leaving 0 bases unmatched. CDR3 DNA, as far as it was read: TGTGCCAGCGGTGATGCTGGGGGCACCGGGCAGCTCTAC. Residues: CASGDAGGTGQLY. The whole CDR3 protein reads CASGDAGGTGQLYF.

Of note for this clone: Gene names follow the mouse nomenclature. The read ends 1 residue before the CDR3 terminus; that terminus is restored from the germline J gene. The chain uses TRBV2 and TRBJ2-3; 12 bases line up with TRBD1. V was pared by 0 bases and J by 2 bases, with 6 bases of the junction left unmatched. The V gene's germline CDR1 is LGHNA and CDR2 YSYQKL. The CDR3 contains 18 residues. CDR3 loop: CASSQDLGQGAVAETLYF. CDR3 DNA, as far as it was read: TGTGCCAGCAGCCAAGATCTGGGACAGGGGGCTGTTGCAGAAACGCTGTAT.